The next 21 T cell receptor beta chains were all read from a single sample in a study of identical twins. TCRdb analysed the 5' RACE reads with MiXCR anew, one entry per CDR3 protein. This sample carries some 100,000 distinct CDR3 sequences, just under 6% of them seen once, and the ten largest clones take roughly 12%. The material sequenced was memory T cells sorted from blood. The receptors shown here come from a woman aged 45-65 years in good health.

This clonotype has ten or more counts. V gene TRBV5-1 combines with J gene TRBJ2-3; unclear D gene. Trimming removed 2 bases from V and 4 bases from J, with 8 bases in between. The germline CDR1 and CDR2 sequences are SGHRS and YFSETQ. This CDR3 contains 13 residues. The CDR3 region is CASSFPRPDTQYF. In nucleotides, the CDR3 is TGCGCCAGCAGCTTCCCCCGTCCAGATACGCAGTATTTT.

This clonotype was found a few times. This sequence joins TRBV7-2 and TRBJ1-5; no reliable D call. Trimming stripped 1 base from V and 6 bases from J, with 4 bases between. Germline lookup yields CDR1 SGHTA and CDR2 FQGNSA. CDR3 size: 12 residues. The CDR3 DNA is TGTGCCAGCAGCTTAGATACTCAGCCCCAGCATTTT. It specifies CASSLDTQPQHF.

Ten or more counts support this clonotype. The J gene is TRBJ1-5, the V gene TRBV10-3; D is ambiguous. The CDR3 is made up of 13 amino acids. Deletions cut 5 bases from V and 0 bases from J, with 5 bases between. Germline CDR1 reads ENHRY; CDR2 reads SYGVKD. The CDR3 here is CAISLDSNQPQHF. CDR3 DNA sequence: TGTGCCATCAGTCTAGATAGCAATCAGCCCCAGCATTTT.

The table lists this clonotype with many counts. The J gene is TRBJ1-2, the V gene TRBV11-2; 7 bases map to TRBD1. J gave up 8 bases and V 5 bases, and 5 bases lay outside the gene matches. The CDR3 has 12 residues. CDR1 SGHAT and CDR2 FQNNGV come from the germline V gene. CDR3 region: CASSGQVGGYTF. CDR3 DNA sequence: TGTGCCAGCAGCGGACAGGTGGGGGGCTACACCTTC.

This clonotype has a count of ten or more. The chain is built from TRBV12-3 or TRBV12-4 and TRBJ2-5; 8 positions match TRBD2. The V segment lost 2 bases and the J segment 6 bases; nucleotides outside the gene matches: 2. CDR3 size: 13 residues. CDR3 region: CASSLSGSKTQYF. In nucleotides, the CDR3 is TGTGCCAGCAGTTTAAGCGGGAGCAAGACCCAGTACTTC.

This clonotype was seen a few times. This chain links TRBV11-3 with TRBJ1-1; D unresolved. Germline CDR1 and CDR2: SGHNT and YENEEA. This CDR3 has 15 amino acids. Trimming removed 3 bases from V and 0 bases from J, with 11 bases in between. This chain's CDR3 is CASSFRTGVNTEAFF. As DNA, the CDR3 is TGTGCCAGCAGCTTTCGGACGGGAGTGAACACTGAAGCTTTCTTT. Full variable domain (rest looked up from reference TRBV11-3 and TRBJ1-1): EAGVVQSPRYKIIEKKQPVAFWCNPISGHNTLYWYLQNLGQGPELLIRYENEEAVDDSQLPKDRFSAERLKGVDSTLKIQPAELGDSAVYLCASSFRTGVNTEAFFGQGTRLTVV.

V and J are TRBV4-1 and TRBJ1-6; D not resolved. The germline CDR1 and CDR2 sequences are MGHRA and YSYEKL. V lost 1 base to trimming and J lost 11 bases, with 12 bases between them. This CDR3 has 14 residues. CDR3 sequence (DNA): TGCGCCAGCAGCCAAGTCGGGGTATGGACACCCCTCCACTTT. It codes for CASSQVGVWTPLHF.

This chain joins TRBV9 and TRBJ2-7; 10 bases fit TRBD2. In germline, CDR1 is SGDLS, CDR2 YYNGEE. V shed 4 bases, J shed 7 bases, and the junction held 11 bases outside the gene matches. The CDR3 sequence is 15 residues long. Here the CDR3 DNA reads TGTGCCAGCAGCCAAACCGGGACTAGCGCGGTGGAGCAGTACTTC. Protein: CASSQTGTSAVEQYF.

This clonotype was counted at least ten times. The DNA for the CDR3 is TGCGCCAGCAGCCGACGCCTCAGCGGTGAGCAGTTCTTC. Encoded protein: CASSRRLSGEQFF. The chain uses TRBV5-1 and TRBJ2-1; TRBD2 might be the D (5 bases). Trimming took 4 bases from V and 9 from J, leaving 14 bases between them. This CDR3 has 13 residues. Germline V lookup: CDR1 SGHRS, CDR2 YFSETQ. Full variable domain (missing parts from reference TRBV5-1 and TRBJ2-1): KAGVTQTPRYLIKTRGQQVTLSCSPISGHRSVSWYQQTPGQGLQFLFEYFSETQRNKGNFPGRFSGRQFSNSRSEMNVSTLELGDSALYLCASSRRLSGEQFFGPGTRLTVL.

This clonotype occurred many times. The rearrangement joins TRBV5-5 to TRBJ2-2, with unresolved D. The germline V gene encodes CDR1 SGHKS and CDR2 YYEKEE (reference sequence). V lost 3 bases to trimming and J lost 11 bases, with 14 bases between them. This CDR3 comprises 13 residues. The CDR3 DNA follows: TGTGCCAGCAGCTCGGCGACCCCGGGCGAGCTGTTTTTT. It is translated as CASSSATPGELFF.

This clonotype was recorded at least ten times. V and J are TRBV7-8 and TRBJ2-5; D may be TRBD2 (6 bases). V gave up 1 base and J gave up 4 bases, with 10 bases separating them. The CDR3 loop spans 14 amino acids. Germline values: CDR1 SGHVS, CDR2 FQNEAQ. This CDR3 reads CASSLGSGRETQYF. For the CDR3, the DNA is TGTGCCAGCAGCTTAGGTTCCGGGAGAGAGACCCAGTACTTC.

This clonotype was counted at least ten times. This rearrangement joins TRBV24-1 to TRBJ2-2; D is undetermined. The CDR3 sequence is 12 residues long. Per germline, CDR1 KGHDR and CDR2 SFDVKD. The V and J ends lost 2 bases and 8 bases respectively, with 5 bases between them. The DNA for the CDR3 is TGTGCCACCAGTGATTGGTTAGGGGAGCTGTTTTTT. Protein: CATSDWLGELFF.

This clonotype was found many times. This CDR3 reads CAIDWPSTDTQYF. DNA for the CDR3: TGTGCCATCGACTGGCCGAGCACAGATACGCAGTATTTT. The J gene is TRBJ2-3, the V gene TRBV2, with no clear D. The CDR3 totals 13 residues. V lost 10 bases to trimming and J lost 0 bases, with 11 bases between them. Looked up from germline, CDR1 is SNHLY and CDR2 is FYNNEI.

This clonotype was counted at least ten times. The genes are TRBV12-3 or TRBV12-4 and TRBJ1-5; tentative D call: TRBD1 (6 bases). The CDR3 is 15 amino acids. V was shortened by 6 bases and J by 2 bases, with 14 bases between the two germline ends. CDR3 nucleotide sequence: TGTGCCAGCAGACTAGCAGGGGCGGGCAATCAGCCCCAGCATTTT. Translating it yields CASRLAGAGNQPQHF.

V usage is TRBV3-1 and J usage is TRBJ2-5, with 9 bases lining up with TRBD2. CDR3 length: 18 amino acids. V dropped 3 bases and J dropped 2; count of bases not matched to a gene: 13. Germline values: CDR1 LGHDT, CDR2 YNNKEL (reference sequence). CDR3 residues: CASSQTVTSGQRQETQYF. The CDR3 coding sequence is TGTGCCAGCAGCCAGACGGTGACTAGCGGACAAAGACAAGAGACCCAGTACTTC.

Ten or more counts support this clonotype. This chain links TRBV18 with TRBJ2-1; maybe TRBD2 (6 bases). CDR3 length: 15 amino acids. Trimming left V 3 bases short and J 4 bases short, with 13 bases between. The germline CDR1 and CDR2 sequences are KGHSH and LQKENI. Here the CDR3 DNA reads TGTGCCAGCTCACCCGAACTAGCTGGGTACAATGAGCAGTTCTTC. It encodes CASSPELAGYNEQFF.

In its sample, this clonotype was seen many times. CDR3 nucleotides: TGTGCCAGCAGTGAATTGGTGAACACTGAAGCTTTCTTT. It encodes CASSELVNTEAFF. The chain is built from TRBV25-1 and TRBJ1-1; D gene unclear. The V gene lost 1 base and the J gene lost 0 bases, with 3 bases spanning the gap. Germline V gene sequence: CDR1 MGHDK, CDR2 SYGVNS. This CDR3 contains 13 residues. Looking up the rest from reference TRBV25-1 and TRBJ1-1 gives the full variable domain: EADIYQTPRYLVIGTGKKITLECSQTMGHDKMYWYQQDPGMELHLIHYSYGVNSTEKGDLSSESTVSRIRTEHFPLTLESARPSHTSQYLCASSELVNTEAFFGQGTRLTVV.

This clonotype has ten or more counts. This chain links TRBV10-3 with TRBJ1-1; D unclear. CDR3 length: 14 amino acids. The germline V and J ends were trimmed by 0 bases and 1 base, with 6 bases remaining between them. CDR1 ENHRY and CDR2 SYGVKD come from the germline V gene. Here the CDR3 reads CAISESAGNTEAFF. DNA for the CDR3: TGTGCCATCAGTGAGTCTGCGGGGAACACTGAAGCTTTCTTT.

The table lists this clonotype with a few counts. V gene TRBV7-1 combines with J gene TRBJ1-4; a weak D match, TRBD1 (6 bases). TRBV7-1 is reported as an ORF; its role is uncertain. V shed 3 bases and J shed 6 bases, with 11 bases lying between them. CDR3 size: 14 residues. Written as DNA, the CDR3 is TGTGCCAGCAGCTCCCGACAGGAGGATGAAAAACTGTTTTTT. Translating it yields CASSSRQEDEKLFF.

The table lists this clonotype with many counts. The CDR3, as DNA: TGTGCCAGCAGCCGCGGGACACCTATGGAAGGCTACACCTTC. Residues: CASSRGTPMEGYTF. V is TRBV3-1 and J is TRBJ1-2; perhaps TRBD1 as D (6 bases). The length of the CDR3 is 14 residues. V gave up 4 bases and J gave up 8 bases, with 17 bases separating them. Germline V gene lookup returns CDR1 LGHDT and CDR2 YNNKEL (reference sequence).

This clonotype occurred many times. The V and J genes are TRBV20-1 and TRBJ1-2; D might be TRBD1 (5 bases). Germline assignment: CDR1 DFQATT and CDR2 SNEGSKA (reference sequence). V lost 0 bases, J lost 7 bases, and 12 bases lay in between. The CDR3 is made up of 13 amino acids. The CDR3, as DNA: TGCAGTGCTAGAGAAGGGACCTGGGCTGGCTACACCTTC. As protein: CSAREGTWAGYTF.